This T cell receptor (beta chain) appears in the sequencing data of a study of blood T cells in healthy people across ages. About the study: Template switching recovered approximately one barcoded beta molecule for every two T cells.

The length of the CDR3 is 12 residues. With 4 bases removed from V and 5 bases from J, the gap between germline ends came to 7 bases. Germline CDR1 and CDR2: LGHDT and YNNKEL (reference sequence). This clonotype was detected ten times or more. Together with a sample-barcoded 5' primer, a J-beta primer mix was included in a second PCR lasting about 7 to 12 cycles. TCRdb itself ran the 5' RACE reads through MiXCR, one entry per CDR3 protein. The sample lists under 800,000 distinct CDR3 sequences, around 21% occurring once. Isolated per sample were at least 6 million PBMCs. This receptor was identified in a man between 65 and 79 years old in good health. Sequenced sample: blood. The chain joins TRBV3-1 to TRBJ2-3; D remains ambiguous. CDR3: CASSPPGDTQYF. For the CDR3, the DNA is TGTGCCAGCAGCCCCCCCGGAGATACGCAGTATTTT.